This TCR beta chain was sequenced for a study of shared clonotypes between healthy human individuals. V shed 2 bases and J shed 5 bases, with 19 bases lying between them. Germline lookup yields CDR1 MDHEN and CDR2 SYDVKM. The CDR3 is made up of 17 amino acids. The method was immunoSEQ multiplex PCR; TCRdb's version includes in-frame clones alone and lacks a portion of them. The sample holds a few hundred thousand clones, about 96% seen once. The sample consisted of memory CD8+ T cells sorted from blood. This sample's subset: CD45RO+ cells pooled with CCR7-negative TemRA cells. The clonotype was recovered from a man under 40 in good health. V and J are TRBV28 and TRBJ2-1; perhaps TRBD1 as D (6 bases). The CDR3 nucleotides are TGTGCCAGCAGTTTACCTCACCAGACAGGCTCAAACAATGAGCAGTTCTTC. Its protein product is CASSLPHQTGSNNEQFF.